The present T cell receptor (beta chain) was sequenced within a study of cytomegalovirus exposure and HLA in healthy donors. Overall study results and limits: Using a false discovery rate of 0.05, a later analysis showed that fewer than 20,000 TCR beta sequences were associated with HLA alleles. The authors listed approximately 160 TCR beta chains as cytomegalovirus-associated. A further, later analysis showed that HLA-associated TCR beta chains (compared with equally common others) were more clonally expanded.

Donors showed nominal health when sampled, although they likely had unrecorded immune exposures. The PCR was carried out with 60 Vbeta primers and 13 Jbeta primers. Only in-frame clones appear in the TCRdb table, and some are missing; sequencing was by immunoSEQ multiplex PCR. The sample totals approximately 140,000 clones. Deletions cut 3 bases from V and 3 bases from J, with 8 bases between. The CDR3 is made up of 13 amino acids. CDR1 is LNHDA and CDR2 is SQIVND in the germline V gene (reference sequence). In regard to this clone: Its antigen is undetermined.

The chain joins TRBV19 to TRBJ1-2, with D perhaps matching TRBD1 (5 bases). This receptor was taken from a man in his forties or fifties in good health and CMV-seronegative. Sequencing was carried out using PBMCs. The CDR3 DNA reads TGTGCCAGTAGTATCGCCAGGGACTATGGCTACACCTTC. Encoded protein: CASSIARDYGYTF.